The following is a TCR beta chain sequence with its context. Antigen: not known. The CDR3 has 11 residues. V dropped 5 bases and J dropped 6 bases, with 2 bases sitting between them. TCRdb re-called the RT-PCR reads through MiXCR, storing one row per CDR3 protein. The table shows roughly 670,000 distinct CDR3 sequences, with roughly 15% occurring only once. The record originates from a study of response to subunit inactivated influenza vaccine. Findings and limits, study-wide: Each seasonal influenza vaccination recruits few new T cells, the authors suggested.

Sequences were derived from PBMCs from blood, sampled 14 to 15 days before vaccination. The chain combines TRBV12-3 or TRBV12-4 with TRBJ2-6; D not certain. The receptor was isolated from a man in his fifties or sixties who received an inactivated influenza vaccine. CDR3 amino acids: CASSPANVLTF. The DNA for the CDR3 is TGTGCCAGCAGTCCGGCCAACGTCCTGACTTTC.